These 2 T cell receptor beta chains came from one sample sequenced in a study of long-term antiretroviral therapy in people with HIV (dated 2022 in TCRdb). Sequencing of the TRB variable region was done with the immunoSEQ hsTCRB v3.0 assay at survey level resolution. The table was pulled from immuneACCESS by TCRdb, which kept in-frame rearrangements only. Such tables lose some clones; where checked, under half of the loss comes from unresolved V genes, and the rest has no known cause. This sample lists fewer than 35,000 clones; less than 98% were detected once. Less than 3.5% of the sample belongs to the ten largest clones. This specimen consisted of unsorted PBMCs, obtained 6.9 years after starting antiretroviral therapy. These receptors came from a man younger than 40 with HIV.

This clone appeared a single time. This chain links TRBV29-1 with TRBJ1-4; a weak D match, TRBD1 (5 bases). CDR1 SQVTM and CDR2 ANQGSEA come from the germline V gene. CDR3 length equals 15 residues. The V end lost 3 bases, the J end lost 4 bases, and 15 bases lay between the germline ends. CDR3 in amino acids: CSVDVGSGGNEKLFF. The CDR3 nucleotides read TGCAGCGTTGATGTAGGATCGGGGGGTAATGAAAAACTGTTTTTT. The variable domain in full, completed from reference TRBV29-1 and TRBJ1-4, reads SAVISQKPSRDICQRGTSLTIQCQVDSQVTMMFWYRQQPGQSLTLIATANQGSEATYESGFVIDKFPISRPNLTFSTLTVSNMSPEDSSIYLCSVDVGSGGNEKLFFGSGTQLSVL.

The rearrangement joins TRBV12-5 to TRBJ2-1; D ambiguous. The CDR3 extends over 14 amino acids. In germline, CDR1 is LGHNT, CDR2 FRNRAP. The germline V and J ends were trimmed by 1 base and 8 bases, with 12 bases remaining between them. CDR3 protein: CASGLDLGIDEQFF. CDR3 bases: TGTGCTAGTGGTTTGGACTTGGGGATAGATGAGCAGTTCTTC.